This T cell receptor beta chain was captured by sequencing in a study of blood T cells in healthy people across ages. Only a few counts were recorded for this clonotype. Through a sample-barcoded 5' primer and a J-beta primer mix, a second PCR was run for roughly 6 to 12 cycles. TCRdb re-called the 5' RACE reads with MiXCR, one entry per CDR3 protein. The sample consists of some 930,000 distinct CDR3 sequences, 25% to 35% of them appearing once. The CDR3 consists of 18 residues. The junction had 13 bases not matched to a gene; V was cut back by 6 bases and J by 2 bases. Germline loops: CDR1 DFQATT, CDR2 SNEGSKA (reference sequence). These same records also appear under a second study, on T cells of mothers and their children.

Specimen: blood. The rearrangement uses TRBV20-1 and TRBJ2-3; 14 bases line up with TRBD2. The clonotype originates from a woman aged 35 to 49 in good health. The CDR3 sequence: CSAGDRTSGGTLTDTQYF. The CDR3 region has the DNA TGCAGTGCCGGCGATCGGACTAGCGGGGGGACCCTCACAGATACGCAGTATTTT.